This passage covers 7 T cell receptor beta chains from one sample sequenced in a study of metastatic and nonmetastatic thyroid tumors. TCRdb re-clonotyped the PCR reads through MiXCR. The profile shows some 54,000 clones, roughly a sixth of them singletons. Thyroid surgery was preceded by no treatment in any patient. The sequenced sample consisted of blood. These receptors were collected from a female donor with papillary thyroid cancer or a benign thyroid nodule (not recorded which). Some clones in this sample may be carry-over from other donors' samples.

This clone has ten or more counts. The V gene is TRBV28, the J gene TRBJ1-2; D is ambiguous. Trimming removed 6 bases at V and 2 bases at J, with 4 bases between. Germline V gene sequence: CDR1 MDHEN, CDR2 SYDVKM. The CDR3 spans 11 residues. The CDR3: CASRPNYGYTF. CDR3 DNA: TGTGCCAGCAGACCAAACTATGGCTACACCTTC.

Note on this clone: Given the absence of the conserved phenylalanine or tryptophan at the CDR3 end, a read error is likely. The rearrangement uses TRBV6-1 and TRBJ1-2; tentative D call: TRBD1 (5 bases). Trimming removed 6 bases at V and 6 bases at J, with 14 bases between. Germline V lookup: CDR1 MNHNS, CDR2 SASEGT. The CDR3 covers 13 residues. The DNA of the CDR3 is TGTGCCAGCAGCTTCGGCAGGGTGGATGGCTACACCCTC. This translates into CASSFGRVDGYTL.

This clone has only a few counts. Relative to the germline gene, one junction end is altered; a read error may explain this. The chain carries TRBV6-1 and TRBJ1-2; no reliable D call. The germline gives CDR1 MNHNS, CDR2 SASEGT. The CDR3 is 13 amino acids. The CDR3 is CAISELWGYGYTF. Written as DNA, the CDR3 is TGTGCCATCAGTGAATTATGGGGTTATGGCTACACCTTC.

The V and J genes are TRBV6-1 and TRBJ2-7, with TRBD2 matching over 9 bases. With V trimmed by 2 bases and J by 1 base, 3 bases remained unmatched. CDR3 length equals 15 residues. The germline CDR1 and CDR2 sequences are MNHNS and SASEGT. In DNA, the CDR3 is TGTGCCAGCAGTGAACAACTAGCGGGTTCCTACGAGCAGTACTTC. Protein: CASSEQLAGSYEQYF.

This clone occurred many times. The chain carries TRBV20-1 and TRBJ2-6; 8 nucleotides agree with TRBD1. The junction had 13 bases not matched to a gene; V was cut back by 5 bases and J by 1 base. This CDR3 is 18 amino acids long. Germline V gives CDR1 DFQATT, CDR2 SNEGSKA (reference sequence). The CDR3 protein is CSAPLTRQGRSGANVLTF. In DNA, the CDR3 is TGCAGTGCTCCCCTGACCAGACAGGGGAGGTCTGGGGCCAACGTCCTGACTTTC.

This clone has more than one count but fewer than ten. The V gene is TRBV19, the J gene TRBJ1-1; no firm D call. Germline CDR1 reads LNHDA; CDR2 reads SQIVND (reference sequence). This CDR3 is 13 amino acids long. Trimming took 5 bases from V and 2 from J, leaving 9 bases between them. CDR3 loop: CASSGWGNTEAFF. The CDR3 DNA reads TGTGCCAGTAGTGGGTGGGGTAACACTGAAGCTTTCTTT.

This clone showed up many times. The CDR3 sequence is CASSQTSGGTQYF. The CDR3 bases are TGCGCCAGCAGCCAAACTAGCGGGGGGACCCAGTACTTC. The chain uses TRBV4-1 and TRBJ2-5; TRBD2 agrees at 11 bases. The CDR3 covers 13 residues. V was pared by 2 bases and J by 7 bases, with 0 bases of the junction left unmatched. Germline assignment: CDR1 MGHRA and CDR2 YSYEKL.